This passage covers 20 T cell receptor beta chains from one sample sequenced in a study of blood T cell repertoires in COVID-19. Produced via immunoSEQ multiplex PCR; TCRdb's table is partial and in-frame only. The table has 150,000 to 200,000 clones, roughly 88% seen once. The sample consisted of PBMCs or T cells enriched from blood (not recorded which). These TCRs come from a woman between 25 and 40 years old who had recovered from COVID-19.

The CDR3 loop reads CASSLDPGTGVTEAFF. The CDR3 nucleotides read TGTGCCAGCAGCTTAGATCCCGGGACAGGGGTCACTGAAGCTTTCTTT. This chain links TRBV7-9 with TRBJ1-1; 10 bases are a match to TRBD1. Germline trimming cut 1 base from V and 4 bases from J; bases unmatched to any gene: 6. Per the germline V gene, CDR1 is SEHNR and CDR2 is FQNEAQ (reference sequence). CDR3 length equals 16 residues.

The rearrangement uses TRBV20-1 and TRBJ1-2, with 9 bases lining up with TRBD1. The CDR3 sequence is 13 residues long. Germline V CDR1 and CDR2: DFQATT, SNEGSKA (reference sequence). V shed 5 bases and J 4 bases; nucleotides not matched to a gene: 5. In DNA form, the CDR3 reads TGCAGTGCTGGTGGGGACAGGGTCTATGGCTACACCTTC. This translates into CSAGGDRVYGYTF.

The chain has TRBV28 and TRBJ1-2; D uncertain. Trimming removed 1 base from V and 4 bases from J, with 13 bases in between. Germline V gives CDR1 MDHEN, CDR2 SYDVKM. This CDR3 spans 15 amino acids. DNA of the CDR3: TGTGCCAGCAGTTTATTCTCGGGTGGCTTCTATGGCTACACCTTC. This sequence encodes CASSLFSGGFYGYTF.

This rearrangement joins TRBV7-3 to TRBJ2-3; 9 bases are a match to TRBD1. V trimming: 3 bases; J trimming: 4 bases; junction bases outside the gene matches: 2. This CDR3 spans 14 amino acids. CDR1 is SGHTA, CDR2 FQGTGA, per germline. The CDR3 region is CASSFGQGSDTQYF. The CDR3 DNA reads TGTGCCAGCAGCTTCGGACAGGGGTCAGATACGCAGTATTTT.

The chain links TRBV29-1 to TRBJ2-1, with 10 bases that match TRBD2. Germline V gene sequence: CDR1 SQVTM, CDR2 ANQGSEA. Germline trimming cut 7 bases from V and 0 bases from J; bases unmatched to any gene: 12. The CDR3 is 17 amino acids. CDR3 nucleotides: TGCAGCGAGACGGCGATTAGCGGGGGGAGCTCCTACAATGAGCAGTTCTTC. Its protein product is CSETAISGGSSYNEQFF.

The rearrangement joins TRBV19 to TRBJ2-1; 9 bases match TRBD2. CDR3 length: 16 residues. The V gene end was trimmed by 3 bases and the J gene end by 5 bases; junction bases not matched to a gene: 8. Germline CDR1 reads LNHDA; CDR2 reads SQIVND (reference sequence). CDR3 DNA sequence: TGTGCCAGTAGTATTTCCCTAGCGGGATTAAACAATGAGCAGTTCTTC. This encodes CASSISLAGLNNEQFF.

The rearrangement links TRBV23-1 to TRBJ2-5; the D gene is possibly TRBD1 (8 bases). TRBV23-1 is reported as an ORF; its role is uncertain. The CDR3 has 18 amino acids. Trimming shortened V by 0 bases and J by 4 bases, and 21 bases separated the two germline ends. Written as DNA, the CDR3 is TGCGCCAGCAGTCAATCGAGGGAGGGGACAGGTTTGGGAGAGACCCAGTACTTC. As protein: CASSQSREGTGLGETQYF.

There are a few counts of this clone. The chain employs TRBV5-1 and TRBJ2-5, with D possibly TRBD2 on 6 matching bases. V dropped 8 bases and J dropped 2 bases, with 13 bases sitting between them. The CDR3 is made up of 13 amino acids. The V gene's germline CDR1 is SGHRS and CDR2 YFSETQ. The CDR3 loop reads CASRPSVQETQYF. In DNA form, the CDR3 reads TGCGCCAGTAGGCCTAGCGTACAAGAGACCCAGTACTTC.

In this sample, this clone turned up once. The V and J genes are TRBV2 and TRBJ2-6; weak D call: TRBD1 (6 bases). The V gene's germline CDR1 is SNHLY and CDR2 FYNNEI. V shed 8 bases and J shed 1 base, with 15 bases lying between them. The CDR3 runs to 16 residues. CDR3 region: CASGSGQVSGANVLTF. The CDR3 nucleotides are TGTGCCAGCGGTTCGGGACAAGTTTCTGGGGCCAACGTCCTGACTTTC.

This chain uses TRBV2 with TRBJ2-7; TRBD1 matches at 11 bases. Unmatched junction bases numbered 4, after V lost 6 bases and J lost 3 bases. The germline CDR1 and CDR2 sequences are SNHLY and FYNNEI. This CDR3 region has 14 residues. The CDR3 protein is CASRTGTGGYEQYF. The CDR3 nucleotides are TGTGCCAGCAGGACCGGGACAGGGGGCTACGAGCAGTACTTC.

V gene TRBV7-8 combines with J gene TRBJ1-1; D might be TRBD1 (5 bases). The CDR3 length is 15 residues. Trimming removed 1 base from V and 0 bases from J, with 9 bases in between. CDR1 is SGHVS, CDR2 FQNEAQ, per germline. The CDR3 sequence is CASSLGQGLNTEAFF. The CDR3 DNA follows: TGTGCCAGCAGCTTAGGGCAGGGCCTGAACACTGAAGCTTTCTTT.

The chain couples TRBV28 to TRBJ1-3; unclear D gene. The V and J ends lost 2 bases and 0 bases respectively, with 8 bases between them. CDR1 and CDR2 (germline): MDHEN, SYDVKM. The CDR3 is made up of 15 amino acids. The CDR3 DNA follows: TGTGCCAGCAGTTTAGCCAGATTCTCTGGAAACACCATATATTTT. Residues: CASSLARFSGNTIYF.

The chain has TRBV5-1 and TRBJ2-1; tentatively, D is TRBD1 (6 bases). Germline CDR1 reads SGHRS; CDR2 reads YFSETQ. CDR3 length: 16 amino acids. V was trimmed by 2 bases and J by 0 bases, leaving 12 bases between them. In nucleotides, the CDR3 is TGCGCCAGCAGCTTACAGGGCCCCGGCTCCTACAATGAGCAGTTCTTC. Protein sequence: CASSLQGPGSYNEQFF.

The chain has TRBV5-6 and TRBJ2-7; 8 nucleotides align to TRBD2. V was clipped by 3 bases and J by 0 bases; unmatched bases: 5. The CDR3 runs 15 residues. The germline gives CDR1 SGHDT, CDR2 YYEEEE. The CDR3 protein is CASSSGLEISYEQYF. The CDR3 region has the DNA TGTGCCAGCAGCTCGGGACTAGAAATCTCCTACGAGCAGTACTTC.

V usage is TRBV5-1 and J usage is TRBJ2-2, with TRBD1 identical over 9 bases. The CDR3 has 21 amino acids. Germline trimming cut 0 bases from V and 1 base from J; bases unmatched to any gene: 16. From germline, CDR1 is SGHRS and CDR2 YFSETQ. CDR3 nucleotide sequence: TGCGCCAGCAGCTTGGGATCGGGATGGACTGTGGGACAGGGGAACACCGGGGAGCTGTTTTTT. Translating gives CASSLGSGWTVGQGNTGELFF.

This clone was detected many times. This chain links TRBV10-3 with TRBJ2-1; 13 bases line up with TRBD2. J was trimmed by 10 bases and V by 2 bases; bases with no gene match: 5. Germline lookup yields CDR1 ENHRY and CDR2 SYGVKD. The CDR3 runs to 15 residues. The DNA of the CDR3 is TGTGCCATCAGTGAGGGACTAGCGGGAGTTGTGGAGCAGTTCTTC. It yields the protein CAISEGLAGVVEQFF.

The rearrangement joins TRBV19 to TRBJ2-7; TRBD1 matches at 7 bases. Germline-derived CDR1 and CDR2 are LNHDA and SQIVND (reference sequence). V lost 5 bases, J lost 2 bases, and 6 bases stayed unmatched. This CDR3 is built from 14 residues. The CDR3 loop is CASSLGQSTYEQYF. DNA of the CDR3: TGTGCCAGTAGTCTGGGACAGTCCACCTACGAGCAGTACTTC.

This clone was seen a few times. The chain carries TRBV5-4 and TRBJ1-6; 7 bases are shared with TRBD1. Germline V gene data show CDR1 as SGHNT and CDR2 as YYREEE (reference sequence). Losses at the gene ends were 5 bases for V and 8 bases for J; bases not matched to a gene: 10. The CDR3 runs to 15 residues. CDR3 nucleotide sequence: TGTGCCAGCAGAACAGGCGGCAGGGGGGATTCACCCCTCCACTTT. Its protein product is CASRTGGRGDSPLHF. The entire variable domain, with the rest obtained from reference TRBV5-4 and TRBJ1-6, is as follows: ETGVTQSPTHLIKTRGQQVTLRCSSQSGHNTVSWYQQALGQGPQFIFQYYREEENGRGNFPPRFSGLQFPNYSSELNVNALELDDSALYLCASRTGGRGDSPLHFGNGTRLTVT.

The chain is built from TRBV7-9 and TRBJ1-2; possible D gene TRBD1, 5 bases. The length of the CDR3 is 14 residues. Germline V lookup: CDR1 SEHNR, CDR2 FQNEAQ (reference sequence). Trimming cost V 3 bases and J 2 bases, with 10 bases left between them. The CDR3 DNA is TGTGCCAGCAGCTTGTTTGGGGGGAACTATGGCTACACCTTC. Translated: CASSLFGGNYGYTF.

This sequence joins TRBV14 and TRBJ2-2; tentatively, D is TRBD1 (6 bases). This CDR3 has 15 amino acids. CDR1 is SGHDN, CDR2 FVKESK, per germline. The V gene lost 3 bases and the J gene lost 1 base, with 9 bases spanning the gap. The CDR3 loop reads CASSHLQGNTGELFF. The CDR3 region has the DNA TGTGCCAGCAGCCATCTACAGGGGAACACCGGGGAGCTGTTTTTT.